The clone carrying this TCR beta chain occurred a few times. Its antigen is unidentified. This entry belongs to a study of early T cells in non-severe SARS-CoV-2 infection. Findings and caveats of the study: Matching against VDJdb likely underestimated virus-specific expansions, favoring anti-spike CD8.

The CDR3 runs to 15 residues. Trimming shortened V by 1 base and J by 0 bases, and 8 bases separated the two germline ends. TCRdb itself ran the 5' RACE reads through MiXCR, one entry per CDR3 protein. Found here are approximately 90,000 distinct CDR3 sequences, approximately 9.9% of them singletons; the top ten hold around 4.7%. The rearrangement joins TRBV12-3 or TRBV12-4 to TRBJ2-3; D is undetermined. The receptor was derived from an adult who was a healthcare worker with PCR-confirmed SARS-CoV-2 infection or an uninfected control (not recorded which). Sequenced material: whole blood, taken at baseline. The CDR3 spells CASSLGAPSTDTQYF. CDR3 coding DNA: TGTGCCAGCAGTTTAGGGGCTCCTAGCACAGATACGCAGTATTTT.